This TCR beta chain came from a study of T cell responses to AZD1222 COVID-19 vaccine listed by TCRdb under 2021. Describing the broader study: TCR sequencing covered about 230 trial participants: 200 to 220 given two doses of AZD1222 and 26 given two doses of MenACWY control vaccine. Enrollment into the trials was organized by age into subgroups of 18-55, 56-69 and 70-plus years, and those subgroups contained roughly 140, 27 and 60 TCR-sequenced participants, respectively.

The time point label for this specimen denotes: about 28 days (+/-7) after the second vaccine dose. AZD1222 recipients whose second dose came at about 4 weeks and those whose second dose came at about 12 weeks were combined into one group, since spike-specific TCR depth and breadth did not differ between the two schedules. Samples from vaccinated people were obtained from the UK trials COV001 and COV002, which included a single-blind randomized controlled phase 2/3 trial of AZD1222 (ChAdOx1 nCoV-19) in healthy adults. For TCRbeta chain sequencing, PBMC samples were collected from trial participants at day 0 and at day 28 after the second dose. The CDR3, from cysteine to phenylalanine, totals 16 residues. The DNA shown is the 48-base CDR3, in frame from base 1. Via the germline V gene, CDR1 is SGHVS and CDR2 FQNEAQ. The germline ends are 19 bases apart after V is trimmed by 2 bases and J by 8 bases.

The CDR3 regions of human TCRbeta chains were analyzed by immunosequencing. Turning to the authors' computational methods: Repertoire TCRs were matched against a reference library of SARS-CoV-2-specific TCRs generated with the MIRA antigen-specificity platform. Breadth was defined as the fraction of unique TCRs that were SARS-CoV-2-associated. Depth was defined as the fraction of total T cells that were SARS-CoV-2-associated. Each spike-specific TCR was assigned to its reactive spike region and to a CD4 or CD8 class using the MIRA data. Log10-transformed breadth and depth values were compared by one-way ANOVA with Sidak's multiple comparisons tests. TCRdb retrieved this table from immuneACCESS and kept in-frame rearrangements only. Not all clones are present; in checked studies, unresolved V genes account for under half, and no reason is known for the remainder. The V and J calls and clone size were taken over from that table, and D and trimming were inferred from the DNA. For this sample the table gives under 150,000 clones, of which about 91% were detected only once. About 9.4% of the sample is held by the ten biggest clonotypes.

Paper-wide results and their limitations: After two AZD1222 doses, spike-specific TCR breadth and depth were significantly higher than at day 0 and than in MenACWY recipients. Only five to seven AZD1222 recipients were SARS-CoV-2 seropositive at baseline, limiting conclusions about previously exposed vaccinees. In the small 56-69-year group, the increase in depth fell short of significance, most likely because of low power. Vaccine-associated CD4 TCRs spanned the whole spike protein, with dominant responses in regions 160-218 and 743-854. Participants were mostly white British and included more females than males, and it was suggested by the authors that clonal diversity may have been underestimated. Reportedly, close to half of the unique spike-specific TCRs recognized epitopes lying outside the regions that are mutated in the B.1.351 and B.1.1.7 variants. Because no day 14 peak-response samples were available, repertoires were characterized only after the peak T cell response.

On this clone itself: The specificity of this receptor is unknown. No qualities accompany the bases; no much larger clone lies one base away.

The sequence came from an adult who received the AZD1222 COVID-19 vaccine. Sequencing was performed on peripheral blood, taken 28 days after the second AZD1222 dose. The rearrangement joined TRBV7-8 to TRBJ2-1; the D gene assignment is ambiguous. The nucleotides are TGTGCCAGCAGCTTATTGTCAGGTATATTTGTCGATGAGCAGTTCTTC. Its product reads: CASSLLSGIFVDEQFF.